This TCR beta chain came from a study of response to subunit inactivated influenza vaccine. Study-level results: It was the authors' suggestion that each seasonal influenza vaccination recruits few new T cells.

TCRdb redid the calling of the RT-PCR reads with MiXCR, one entry per CDR3 protein. The data contain fewer than 800,000 distinct CDR3 sequences, approximately 14% of them singletons. In germline, CDR1 is MNHEY, CDR2 SVGAGI. J gave up 10 bases and V 1 base, and 5 bases lay outside the gene matches. CDR3 length equals 15 residues. This clonotype showed up just a few times. Its antigen is as yet unknown. This clonotype was sampled from a man in his fifties or sixties who received an inactivated influenza vaccine. The sequenced sample was PBMCs from blood, obtained 12 days after vaccination. The J gene is TRBJ1-6, the V gene TRBV6-5; 9 nucleotides agree with TRBD1. Here the CDR3 reads CASSYWGQGGSPLHF. The CDR3 bases are TGTGCCAGCAGTTACTGGGGACAGGGAGGATCACCCCTCCACTTT.